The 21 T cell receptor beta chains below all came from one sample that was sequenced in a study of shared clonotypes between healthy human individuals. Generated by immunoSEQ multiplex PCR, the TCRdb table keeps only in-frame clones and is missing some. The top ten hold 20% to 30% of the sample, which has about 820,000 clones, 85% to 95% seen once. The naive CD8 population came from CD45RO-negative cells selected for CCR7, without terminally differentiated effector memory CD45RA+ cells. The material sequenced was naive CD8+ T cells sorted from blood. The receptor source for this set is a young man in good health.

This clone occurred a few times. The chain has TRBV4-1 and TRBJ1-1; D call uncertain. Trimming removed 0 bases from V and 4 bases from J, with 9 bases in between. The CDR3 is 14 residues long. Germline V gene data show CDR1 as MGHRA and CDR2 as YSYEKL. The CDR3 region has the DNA TGCGCCAGCAGCCAAGAAGCAGAAGGCACTGAAGCTTTCTTT. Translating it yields CASSQEAEGTEAFF.

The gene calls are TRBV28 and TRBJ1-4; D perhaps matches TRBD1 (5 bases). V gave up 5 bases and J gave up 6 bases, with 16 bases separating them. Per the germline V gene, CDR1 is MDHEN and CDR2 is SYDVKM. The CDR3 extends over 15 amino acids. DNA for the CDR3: TGTGCCAGCAGTCCCCTCGGGGGTCAGGATGAAAAACTGTTTTTT. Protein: CASSPLGGQDEKLFF.

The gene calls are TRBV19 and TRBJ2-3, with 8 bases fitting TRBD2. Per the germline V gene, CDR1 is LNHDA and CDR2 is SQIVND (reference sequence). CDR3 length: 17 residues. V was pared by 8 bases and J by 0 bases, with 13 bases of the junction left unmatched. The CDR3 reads CASSGRLLAESTDTQYF. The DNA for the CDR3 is TGTGCCAGTTCGGGTCGCCTACTAGCGGAGAGCACAGATACGCAGTATTTT.

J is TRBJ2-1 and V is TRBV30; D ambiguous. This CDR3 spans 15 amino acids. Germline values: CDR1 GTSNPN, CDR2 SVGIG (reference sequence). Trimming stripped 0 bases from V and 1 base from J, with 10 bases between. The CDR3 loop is CAWSVISLSYNEQFF. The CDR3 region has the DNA TGTGCCTGGAGTGTAATCTCCCTGTCCTACAATGAGCAGTTCTTC. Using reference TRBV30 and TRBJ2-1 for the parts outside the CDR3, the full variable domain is SQTIHQWPATLVQPVGSPLSLECTVEGTSNPNLYWYRQAAGRGLQLLFYSVGIGQISSEVPQNLSASRPQDRQFILSSKKLLLSDSGFYLCAWSVISLSYNEQFFGPGTRLTVL.

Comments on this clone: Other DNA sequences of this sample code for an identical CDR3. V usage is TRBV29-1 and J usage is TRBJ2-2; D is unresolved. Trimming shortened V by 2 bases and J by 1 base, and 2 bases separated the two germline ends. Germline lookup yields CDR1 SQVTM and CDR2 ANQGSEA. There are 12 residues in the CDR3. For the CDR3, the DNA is TGCAGCGTTGAAAGGAACACCGGGGAGCTGTTTTTT. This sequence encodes CSVERNTGELFF.

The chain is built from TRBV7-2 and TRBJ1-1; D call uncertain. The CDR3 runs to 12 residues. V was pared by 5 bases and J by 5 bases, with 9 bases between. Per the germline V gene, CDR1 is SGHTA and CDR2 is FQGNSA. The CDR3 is CASSPLGTEAFF. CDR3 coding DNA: TGTGCCAGCAGCCCCTTGGGGACTGAAGCTTTCTTT.

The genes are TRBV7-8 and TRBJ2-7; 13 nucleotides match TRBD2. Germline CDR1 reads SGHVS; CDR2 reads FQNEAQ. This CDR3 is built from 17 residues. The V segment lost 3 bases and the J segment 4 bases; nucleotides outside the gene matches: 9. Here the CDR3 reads CASSFYPGTSGMYEQYF. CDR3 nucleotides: TGTGCCAGCAGCTTTTACCCCGGGACTAGCGGGATGTACGAGCAGTACTTC.

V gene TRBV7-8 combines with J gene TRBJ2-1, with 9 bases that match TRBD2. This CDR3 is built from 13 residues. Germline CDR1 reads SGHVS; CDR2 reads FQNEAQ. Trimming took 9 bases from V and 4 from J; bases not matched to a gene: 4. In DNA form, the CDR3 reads TGTGCCAGTAGCGGGAGCCCTTACAATGAGCAGTTCTTC. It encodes CASSGSPYNEQFF.

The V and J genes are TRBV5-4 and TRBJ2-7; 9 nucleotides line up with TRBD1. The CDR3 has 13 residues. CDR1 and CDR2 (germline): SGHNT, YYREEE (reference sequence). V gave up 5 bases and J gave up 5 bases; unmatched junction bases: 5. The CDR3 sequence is CASRGQGFDEQYF. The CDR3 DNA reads TGTGCCAGCAGGGGACAGGGTTTCGACGAGCAGTACTTC.

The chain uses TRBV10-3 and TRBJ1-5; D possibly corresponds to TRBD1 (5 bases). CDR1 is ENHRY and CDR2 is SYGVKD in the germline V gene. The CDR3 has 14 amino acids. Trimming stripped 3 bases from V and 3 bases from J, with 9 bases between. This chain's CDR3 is CAISDSGNNQPQHF. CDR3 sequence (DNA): TGTGCCATCAGTGATTCAGGGAACAATCAGCCCCAGCATTTT.

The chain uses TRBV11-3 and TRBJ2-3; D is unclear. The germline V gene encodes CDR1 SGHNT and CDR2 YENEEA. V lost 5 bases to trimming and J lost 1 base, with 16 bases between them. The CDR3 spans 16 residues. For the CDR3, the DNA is TGTGCCAGCAGCGGCCGAGAGGACGGAGGCACAGATACGCAGTATTTT. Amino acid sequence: CASSGREDGGTDTQYF.

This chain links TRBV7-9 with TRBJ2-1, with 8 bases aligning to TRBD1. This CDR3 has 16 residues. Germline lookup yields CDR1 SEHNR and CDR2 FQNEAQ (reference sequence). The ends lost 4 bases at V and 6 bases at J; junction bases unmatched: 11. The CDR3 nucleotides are TGTGCCAGCAGCTCCCCGGACAGGGCACTCGGCAATGAGCAGTTCTTC. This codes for CASSSPDRALGNEQFF.

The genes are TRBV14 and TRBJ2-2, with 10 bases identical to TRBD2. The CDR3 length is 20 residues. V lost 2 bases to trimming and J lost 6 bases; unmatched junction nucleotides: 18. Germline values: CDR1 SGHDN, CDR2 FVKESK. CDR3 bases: TGTGCCAGCAGCCAATTCCTGGACCGACGAGGGACTAGCGAATCCGGGGAGCTGTTTTTT. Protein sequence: CASSQFLDRRGTSESGELFF.

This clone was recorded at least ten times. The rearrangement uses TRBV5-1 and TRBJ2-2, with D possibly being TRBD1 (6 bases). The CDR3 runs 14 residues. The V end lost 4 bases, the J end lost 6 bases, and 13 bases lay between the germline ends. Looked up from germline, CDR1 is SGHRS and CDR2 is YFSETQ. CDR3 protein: CASSRDTEAGELFF. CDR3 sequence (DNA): TGCGCCAGCAGCCGGGACACCGAGGCCGGGGAGCTGTTTTTT.

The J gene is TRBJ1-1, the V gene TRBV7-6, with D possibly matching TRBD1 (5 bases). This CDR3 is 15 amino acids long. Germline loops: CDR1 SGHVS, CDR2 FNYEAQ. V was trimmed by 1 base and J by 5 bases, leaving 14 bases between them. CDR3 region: CASSLDWGEGTEAFF. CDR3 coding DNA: TGTGCCAGCAGCTTAGATTGGGGGGAGGGGACTGAAGCTTTCTTT.

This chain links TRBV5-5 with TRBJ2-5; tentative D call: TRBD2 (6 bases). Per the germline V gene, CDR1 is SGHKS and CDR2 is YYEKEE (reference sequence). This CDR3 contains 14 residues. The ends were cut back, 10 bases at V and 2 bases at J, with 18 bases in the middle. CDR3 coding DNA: TGTGCCGGGCATGGAGGGGCGGCGCAAGAGACCCAGTACTTC. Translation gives CAGHGGAAQETQYF.

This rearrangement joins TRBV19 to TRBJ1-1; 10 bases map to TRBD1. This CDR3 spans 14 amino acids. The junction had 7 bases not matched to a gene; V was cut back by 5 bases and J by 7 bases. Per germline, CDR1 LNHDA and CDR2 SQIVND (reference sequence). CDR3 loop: CASSLGTGVVEAFF. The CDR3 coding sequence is TGTGCCAGTAGTCTCGGGACAGGGGTGGTTGAAGCTTTCTTT.

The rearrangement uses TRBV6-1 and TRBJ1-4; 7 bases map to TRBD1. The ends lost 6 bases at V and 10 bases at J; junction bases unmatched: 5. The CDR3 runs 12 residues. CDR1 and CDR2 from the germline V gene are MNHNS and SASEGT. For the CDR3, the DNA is TGTGCCAGCAGACCGGGACAGTCAAAACTGTTTTTT. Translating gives CASRPGQSKLFF.

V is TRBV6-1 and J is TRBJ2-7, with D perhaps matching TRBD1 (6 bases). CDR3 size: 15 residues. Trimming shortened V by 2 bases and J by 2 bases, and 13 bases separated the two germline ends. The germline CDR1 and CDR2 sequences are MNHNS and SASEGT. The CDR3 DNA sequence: TGTGCCAGCAGTGAATTCTACAGGGAAACCTACGAGCAGTACTTC. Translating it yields CASSEFYRETYEQYF.

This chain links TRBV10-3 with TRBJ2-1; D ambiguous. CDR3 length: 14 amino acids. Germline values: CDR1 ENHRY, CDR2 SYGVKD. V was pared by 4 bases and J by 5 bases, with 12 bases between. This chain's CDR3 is CAISGAGSNNEQFF. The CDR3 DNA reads TGTGCCATCAGTGGTGCCGGGTCCAACAATGAGCAGTTCTTC.

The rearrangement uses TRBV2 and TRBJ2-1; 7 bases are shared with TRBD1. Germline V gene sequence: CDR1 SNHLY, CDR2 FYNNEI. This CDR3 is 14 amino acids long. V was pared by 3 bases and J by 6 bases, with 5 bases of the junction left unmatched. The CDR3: CASSDGTAVNEQFF. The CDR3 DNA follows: TGTGCCAGCAGTGACGGGACAGCTGTCAATGAGCAGTTCTTC.